The clone carrying this TCR beta chain was counted between two and nine times. Its cognate antigen is unknown. These data come from a study of T cell clonotyping in hematopoietic cell transplantation. Blood collection times were about day -28 and days 30, 100, 180 posttransplant. Regarding the study as a whole: At the given depth, recipient repertoires were over 95% de novo clonotypes. Higher Inverse Simpson Index values in graft donor and pretransplant recipient predicted broader posttransplant TCR diversity. Recipient TCR diversity dropped after transplant; expanded clonotypes rose from day 30 to 180.

The CDR3 has 11 amino acids. The V and J ends lost 11 bases and 3 bases respectively, with 10 bases between them. The germline V gene has CDR1 SNHLY and CDR2 FYNNEI. Sequencing was performed with immunoSEQ multiplex PCR; in TCRdb, only in-frame clones are kept and a portion is missing. The sample shows 9,000 to 9,500 clones, about 86% of them seen only once. Sequenced here: PBMCs, sampled 180 days after allogeneic stem cell transplant. This TCR derives from a human patient who had an allogeneic stem cell transplant, so the T cells may come from the graft donor. The donor label of this sample is uncertain. Some clones in this sample may be carry-over from other donors' samples. J is TRBJ1-2 and V is TRBV2; no reliable D call. The CDR3: CAGEGYYGYTF. Written as DNA, the CDR3 is TGTGCCGGTGAAGGTTACTATGGCTACACCTTC.